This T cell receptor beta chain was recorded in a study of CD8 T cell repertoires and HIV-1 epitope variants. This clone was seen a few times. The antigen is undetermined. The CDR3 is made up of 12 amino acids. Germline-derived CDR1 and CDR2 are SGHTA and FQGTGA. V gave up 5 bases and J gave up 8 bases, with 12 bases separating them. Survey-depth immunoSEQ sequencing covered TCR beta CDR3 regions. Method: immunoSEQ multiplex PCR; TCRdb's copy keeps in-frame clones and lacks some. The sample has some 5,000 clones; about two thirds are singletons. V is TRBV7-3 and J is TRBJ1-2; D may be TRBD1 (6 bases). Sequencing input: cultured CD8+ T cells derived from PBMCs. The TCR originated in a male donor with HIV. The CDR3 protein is CASSQTGLGYTF. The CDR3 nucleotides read TGTGCCAGCAGCCAAACAGGGCTGGGCTACACCTTC.